This T cell receptor (beta chain) was recorded in a study of T cells in Graves' hyperthyroidism and ophthalmopathy. The CDR3 covers 13 residues. Germline CDR1 reads GTSNPN; CDR2 reads SVGIG (reference sequence). V gave up 0 bases and J gave up 2 bases, with 7 bases separating them. Amplification of TCR beta CDR3 regions was performed using RNA transcripts as template. Carried out on the TCR CDR3, a first-round RT-PCR used the HTBI primer set. TCRdb re-analysed the multiplex PCR reads in MiXCR, keeping a single row per CDR3 protein. The table has 250,000 to 400,000 distinct CDR3 sequences, roughly 15% seen once. Regarding the study as a whole: The majority of expanded thyroid clonotypes above 0.001 also appeared in blood.

This clonotype was seen a handful of times. Its antigen is not identified. Sequencing input: blood. The sequence derives from a woman aged 40 to 55 with Graves' ophthalmopathy. This chain links TRBV30 with TRBJ2-5, with D hard to call. This chain's CDR3 is CAWSVLAQETQYF. In DNA, the CDR3 is TGTGCCTGGAGTGTACTTGCGCAAGAGACCCAGTACTTC.